The present T cell receptor (beta chain) was sequenced within a study of tumor-infiltrating lymphocytes in primary liver carcinoma (TCRdb year 2017). For the wider study: Surgical resection was performed in China between November 2015 and early 2016 on four or five patients with histopathologically diagnosed primary liver carcinoma. Technical replicate repertoires showed high reproducibility, with mean shared-clone rates roughly 0.89 and correlation coefficients above 0.95. The study combined TCRbeta repertoire sequencing, expression microarrays and whole-exome sequencing across five regions of each liver tumor, with adjacent normal tissue and blood. A total of 35 specimens from 5 patients, comprising around 25 tumor regions, 5 adjacent noncancerous liver tissues and 5 peripheral blood samples, were covered by TCRbeta repertoire sequencing. The tumors of the five patients were staged as T1-T3 N0M0, with maximum diameters ranging from roughly 4 to 10 cm. Roughly 3.5 to 8 million productive TCRbeta reads were obtained per sample, and no significant difference in read depth was found between tissue types. Of the five patients (three men and two women, aged 30 to 69 years), four had hepatocellular carcinoma and one had combined HCC and intrahepatic cholangiocarcinoma.

V is pared back by 6 bases and J by 2 bases, with 9 bases lying between the germline termini. The CDR3 has 12 amino acids, counting the end cysteine and phenylalanine. The read is trimmed to its CDR3 DNA, 36 bases read in frame from base 1. Sequences GTSNPN (CDR1) and SVGIG (CDR2) are obtained from the germline V gene (reference sequence). Remarks on this clonotype: What antigen it recognizes has not been identified. No base quality values were provided; no much bigger clone lies one nucleotide off.

Blood RNA was extracted from unsorted whole blood with TRIzol reagent; germline DNA came from the DNeasy Blood & Tissue kit. Chronic HBV infection was present in the patients, and the patients were treatment-naive at sampling. Approximately 4.1 milliliters of peripheral blood were collected into K2EDTA tubes before surgery. Using a constant-region primer and ProtoScript II reverse transcriptase, TCRbeta-specific cDNA was reverse-transcribed from 500 ng total RNA. Construction of the TCRbeta libraries relied on three nested rounds of multiplex PCR, following a slightly modified ARM-PCR procedure. Each of the first two PCR rounds ran for approximately 10 cycles using multiplex TRBV1-TRBV30 forward primers together with a Cbeta reverse primer. A final 25-cycle PCR with Deep VentR polymerase added sample barcodes and Illumina adapters. Before sequencing, amplicons of 200-500 bp were gel-purified using a QIAquick gel extraction kit. An Illumina HiSeq 2500 was used to sequence the TCRbeta amplicons with 250-bp paired-end reads. The study's processing was this. Trimmomatic v0.33 was used to quality-trim the reads, and FLASH v1.2.11 was used to merge paired reads so that full CDR3 sequences could be recovered. V, D and J germline segments were assigned to the rearranged TCRbeta sequences by MiGEC v1.2.1b. VDJtools v1.0.0 computed clonotype statistics and Shannon-Wiener diversity indices. Except for diversity analysis, only the 250 most abundant clonotypes of each sample were used in subsequent analyses to reduce sampling bias. TCRdb itself trimmed the public reads at Q25 with fastp, ran MiXCR and retained productive beta chains. When rows share a CDR3 protein, they turn into one entry using the most common DNA and genes. TCRdb, rather than the study authors, made the V and J calls. Across this sample there are fewer than 400,000 distinct CDR3 sequences, with 65% seen only once. Jointly, the top ten make up roughly 9% of the sample.

Overall study results and their limits: Comparison of CD4+ and CD8+ T cell repertoires was precluded by the use of bulk unsorted samples. Pairs of tumor regions showed greater repertoire overlap (mean 36%) than tumor-adjacent pairs (roughly 17%) or tumor-blood pairs (roughly 14%), which is consistent with antigen-driven expansion. A significantly larger repertoire fraction was made up by the top 250 clones in tumors than in blood (p = 0.039). Only the TCR beta chain was sequenced, so true repertoire diversity is likely underestimated because unpaired alpha chains were not captured. The study included only five patients, and the authors note findings should be validated in a larger study.

This TCR came from a man aged 40-55 years with primary liver carcinoma and hepatitis B virus infection. Sequenced material: peripheral blood. Here the chain combines TRBV30 and TRBJ2-3, with the D gene not confidently named. The nucleotide sequence reads TGTGCCTGCCCCGGACCCACAGATACGCAGTATTTT. Its product reads: CACPGPTDTQYF.